Included here is one TCR beta chain sequence, with context. This entry is derived from a study of T cell changes during pregnancy in multiple sclerosis. CDR1 and CDR2 from the germline V gene are SGHTA and FQGNSA. The CDR3 contains 14 residues. V lost 5 bases, J lost 0 bases, and 8 bases lay in between. This table comes from immunoSEQ multiplex PCR, and its TCRdb copy is limited to in-frame clones, with some not included. The sample has about 44,000 clones; around 96% are singletons. The chain carries TRBV7-2 and TRBJ1-5, with D possibly matching TRBD1 (6 bases). Sequencing was performed on peripheral blood, taken in the second trimester of pregnancy. The receptor was isolated from a female donor with multiple sclerosis, enrolled in a pregnancy study. In nucleotides, the CDR3 is TGTGCCAGCAGCCGGACAGTTAGCAATCAGCCCCAGCATTTT. Amino acid sequence: CASSRTVSNQPQHF.